These 30 T cell receptor beta chains were all obtained from the same sample, sequenced in a study of blood T cell repertoires in COVID-19. The table came from immunoSEQ multiplex PCR; TCRdb's copy has only in-frame clones and leaves some out. The sample records 75,000 to 85,000 clones, 86% being singletons. The sequenced material came from peripheral blood. These receptors all come from a human donor in a cohort sampled during active COVID-19.

The chain recombines TRBV12-3 or TRBV12-4 with TRBJ2-5; the D is unclear. Trimming removed 7 bases from V and 1 base from J, with 7 bases in between. The CDR3 loop spans 12 amino acids. The CDR3 is CASTPLQETQYF. The CDR3, as DNA: TGTGCCAGCACCCCCCTCCAAGAGACCCAGTACTTC.

The chain couples TRBV5-1 to TRBJ2-5; possible D gene TRBD2, 6 bases. CDR1 SGHRS and CDR2 YFSETQ come from the germline V gene. Trimming took off 2 bases at V and 0 bases at J, with 14 bases between the two ends. The CDR3 contains 16 residues. The CDR3 DNA reads TGCGCCAGCAGCTTCACCTCGACGGGGGACCAAGAGACCCAGTACTTC. Protein: CASSFTSTGDQETQYF.

This rearrangement joins TRBV5-1 to TRBJ2-5; 12 bases fit TRBD2. The junction had 5 bases not matched to a gene; V was cut back by 3 bases and J by 5 bases. The length of the CDR3 is 15 residues. Germline CDR1 and CDR2: SGHRS and YFSETQ. CDR3 DNA: TGCGCCAGCAGCTACCGGACTAGCGGGATGGAGACCCAGTACTTC. This encodes CASSYRTSGMETQYF.

CDR3 coding DNA: TGTGCCAGCAGCCTGGGACAGGGTAACGGGGTGACCTTC. The encoded protein is CASSLGQGNGVTF. This chain links TRBV7-9 with TRBJ1-2; 9 bases are shared with TRBD1. Germline V gene lookup returns CDR1 SEHNR and CDR2 FQNEAQ (reference sequence). The CDR3 is 13 residues long. With V trimmed by 5 bases and J by 14 bases, 12 bases remained unmatched.

The chain has TRBV30 and TRBJ1-5; D ambiguous. Looked up from germline, CDR1 is GTSNPN and CDR2 is SVGIG (reference sequence). The CDR3 sequence is 13 residues long. The V and J ends lost 2 bases and 6 bases respectively, with 11 bases between them. CDR3 loop: CAWSNEMSQPQHF. The CDR3 DNA sequence: TGTGCCTGGAGTAACGAGATGAGTCAGCCCCAGCATTTT.

V is TRBV2 and J is TRBJ2-7; 9 bases are a match to TRBD2. Germline CDR1 reads SNHLY; CDR2 reads FYNNEI. The CDR3 covers 15 residues. Losses at the gene ends were 7 bases for V and 5 bases for J; bases not matched to a gene: 12. The CDR3 DNA is TGTGCCAGCAACAAAAGGGCGGGAGGGGAGAACGAGCAGTACTTC. Protein sequence: CASNKRAGGENEQYF.

The CDR3 nucleotides are TGTGCCAGCAGCTTACTGGTAGCGGGAGCTAGTGAGCAGTTCTTC. It is translated as CASSLLVAGASEQFF. This chain uses TRBV7-2 with TRBJ2-1, with 9 bases matching TRBD2. The CDR3 loop spans 15 amino acids. V lost 2 bases to trimming and J lost 9 bases; unmatched junction nucleotides: 8. CDR1 SGHTA and CDR2 FQGNSA come from the germline V gene.

The chain has TRBV15 and TRBJ2-5, with TRBD2 matching 7 bases. This CDR3 is built from 15 residues. V shed 3 bases and J 5 bases; nucleotides not matched to a gene: 9. CDR1 LNHNV and CDR2 YYDKDF come from the germline V gene (reference sequence). CDR3 region: CATSRGGMGSETQYF. The CDR3, as DNA: TGTGCCACCAGCAGGGGGGGGATGGGATCGGAGACCCAGTACTTC.

This clone was seen more than once but under ten times. This sequence joins TRBV6-1 and TRBJ2-3; tentative D call: TRBD2 (5 bases). Germline-derived CDR1 and CDR2 are MNHNS and SASEGT. Between the trimmed V and J ends, which lost 2 bases and 0 bases, there was a span of 9 bases. This CDR3 has 15 residues. Here the CDR3 DNA reads TGTGCCAGCAGTGAAATCCCTAGCAGCACAGATACGCAGTATTTT. This codes for CASSEIPSSTDTQYF.

This sequence joins TRBV5-8 and TRBJ1-1; TRBD1 matches 7 bases. CDR3 length: 16 residues. With 3 bases clipped from V and 0 bases from J, the junction kept 8 bases outside the gene matches. Germline values: CDR1 SGHTS, CDR2 YDEGEE. The CDR3 protein is CASSWNMGQLNTEAFF. Here the CDR3 DNA reads TGTGCCAGCAGCTGGAACATGGGACAGTTGAACACTGAAGCTTTCTTT.

J is TRBJ2-3 and V is TRBV2, with D perhaps TRBD2 (7 bases). The CDR3 is made up of 14 amino acids. Germline CDR1 is SNHLY and CDR2 is FYNNEI. V was cut by 5 bases and J by 0 bases, with 9 bases left in between. The CDR3 nucleotides are TGTGCCAGCAGTAGGGGGGGAAGCACAGATACGCAGTATTTT. Amino acid sequence: CASSRGGSTDTQYF.

This sequence joins TRBV2 and TRBJ2-7, with D perhaps matching TRBD2 (6 bases). Germline V CDR1 and CDR2: SNHLY, FYNNEI. Trimming took off 2 bases at V and 5 bases at J, with 13 bases between the two ends. The CDR3 loop spans 14 amino acids. DNA for the CDR3: TGTGCCAGCAGTGAACTCGGTGGGGAGGACGAGCAGTACTTC. Translating it yields CASSELGGEDEQYF.

In this sample, this clone turned up a few times. The rearrangement joins TRBV28 to TRBJ2-7, with a tentative D call TRBD1 (5 bases). CDR1 is MDHEN, CDR2 SYDVKM, per germline. The ends were cut back, 4 bases at V and 2 bases at J, with 15 bases in the middle. The CDR3 sequence is 15 residues long. CDR3 DNA: TGTGCCAGCAGTTCCGCCGATACAGGAACCTACGAGCAGTACTTC. Its protein product is CASSSADTGTYEQYF.

The chain links TRBV18 to TRBJ2-2; no clear D gene. Germline CDR1 reads KGHSH; CDR2 reads LQKENI. The CDR3 contains 13 residues. Trimming took off 11 bases at V and 8 bases at J, with 18 bases between the two ends. CDR3 DNA: TGTGCCGGTTCCACCAAAACTCGGGGGGAGCTGTTTTTT. Its protein product is CAGSTKTRGELFF.

The chain recombines TRBV5-4 with TRBJ2-1, with D tentatively TRBD1 (6 bases). CDR1 SGHNT and CDR2 YYREEE come from the germline V gene (reference sequence). This CDR3 contains 13 residues. Trimming took off 4 bases at V and 5 bases at J, with 10 bases between the two ends. For the CDR3, the DNA is TGTGCCAGCAGCGCGGACAGACACAATGAGCAGTTCTTC. Residues: CASSADRHNEQFF.

This chain links TRBV28 with TRBJ2-2; no clear D. The CDR3 is made up of 13 amino acids. From germline, CDR1 is MDHEN and CDR2 SYDVKM. The V end lost 3 bases, the J end lost 5 bases, and 7 bases lay between the germline ends. The CDR3 reads CASSFGWTGELFF. As DNA, the CDR3 is TGTGCCAGCAGTTTCGGGTGGACCGGGGAGCTGTTTTTT.

This clone was found once. The chain couples TRBV5-1 to TRBJ1-3; D ambiguous. With 8 bases removed from V and 0 bases from J, the gap between germline ends came to 18 bases. The CDR3 contains 16 residues. Germline V CDR1 and CDR2: SGHRS, YFSETQ. The CDR3, as DNA: TGCGCCAGTCGCCCTCTCGAGTTAGTCTCTGGAAACACCATATATTTT. Amino acid sequence: CASRPLELVSGNTIYF.

V gene TRBV11-3 combines with J gene TRBJ2-3; 8 bases match TRBD2. V lost 4 bases, J lost 1 base, and 1 base stayed unmatched. Germline V gene sequence: CDR1 SGHNT, CDR2 YENEEA. The CDR3 contains 14 residues. The CDR3 sequence: CASSSGLGTDTQYF. The CDR3 DNA reads TGTGCCAGCAGCTCGGGACTAGGCACAGATACGCAGTATTTT. The variable domain in full, completed from reference TRBV11-3 and TRBJ2-3, reads EAGVVQSPRYKIIEKKQPVAFWCNPISGHNTLYWYLQNLGQGPELLIRYENEEAVDDSQLPKDRFSAERLKGVDSTLKIQPAELGDSAVYLCASSSGLGTDTQYFGPGTRLTVL.

V and J are TRBV24-1 and TRBJ2-1; 7 bases match TRBD1. Germline V CDR1 and CDR2: KGHDR, SFDVKD. This CDR3 has 16 amino acids. V lost 3 bases, J lost 5 bases, and 9 bases stayed unmatched. CDR3 sequence (DNA): TGTGCCACCAGTGATGTCGGGACAGACTTGGACAATGAGCAGTTCTTC. It codes for CATSDVGTDLDNEQFF.

The chain employs TRBV18 and TRBJ2-7, with D perhaps TRBD1 (5 bases). V was shortened by 6 bases and J by 5 bases, with 11 bases between the two germline ends. This CDR3 contains 12 residues. The V gene's germline CDR1 is KGHSH and CDR2 LQKENI. The CDR3 loop reads CASSPRVHEQYF. Written as DNA, the CDR3 is TGTGCCAGCTCTCCCAGGGTTCACGAGCAGTACTTC. Combining the CDR3 with reference TRBV18 and TRBJ2-7 gives the whole variable domain NAGVMQNPRHLVRRRGQEARLRCSPMKGHSHVYWYRQLPEEGLKFMVYLQKENIIDESGMPKERFSAEFPKEGPSILRIQQVVRGDSAAYFCASSPRVHEQYFGPGTRLTVT.

J is TRBJ2-1 and V is TRBV4-1, with 12 nucleotides matching TRBD1. V was pared by 1 base and J by 7 bases, with 14 bases of the junction left unmatched. Germline lookup yields CDR1 MGHRA and CDR2 YSYEKL. CDR3 size: 19 residues. In DNA, the CDR3 is TGCGCCAGCAGCCAAGCGGGACAGGGGGCATTAGTACATAGGAATGAGCAGTTCTTC. Its protein product is CASSQAGQGALVHRNEQFF.

V and J are TRBV12-5 and TRBJ2-2; TRBD2 aligns across 15 bases. The CDR3 totals 19 residues. CDR1 is LGHNT and CDR2 is FRNRAP in the germline V gene. V was pared by 4 bases and J by 7 bases, with 13 bases of the junction left unmatched. The CDR3 region has the DNA TGTGCTAGTGGTTCCTATCTCCGGACTAGCGGGGGGGCAGGCGGGGAGCTGTTTTTT. It yields the protein CASGSYLRTSGGAGGELFF.

This CDR3 reads CASSLTGQGGTYNEQFF. The CDR3 region has the DNA TGTGCCAGCAGCTTGACCGGACAGGGGGGCACCTACAATGAGCAGTTCTTC. The genes are TRBV5-5 and TRBJ2-1; 10 bases are a match to TRBD1. The ends lost 1 base at V and 2 bases at J; junction bases unmatched: 6. The CDR3 is 17 residues long. Per the germline V gene, CDR1 is SGHKS and CDR2 is YYEKEE (reference sequence). Using reference TRBV5-5 and TRBJ2-1 for the parts outside the CDR3, the full variable domain is DAGVTQSPTHLIKTRGQQVTLRCSPISGHKSVSWYQQVLGQGPQFIFQYYEKEERGRGNFPDRFSARQFPNYSSELNVNALLLGDSALYLCASSLTGQGGTYNEQFFGPGTRLTVL.

The genes are TRBV5-5 and TRBJ2-1, with TRBD2 matching over 8 bases. The length of the CDR3 is 15 residues. V gave up 1 base and J gave up 1 base; unmatched junction bases: 1. Germline V gene data show CDR1 as SGHKS and CDR2 as YYEKEE (reference sequence). CDR3 sequence reads: CASSLLAGSYNEQFF. The CDR3 nucleotides read TGTGCCAGCAGCTTGTTAGCGGGGTCCTACAATGAGCAGTTCTTC. The entire variable domain, with the rest obtained from reference TRBV5-5 and TRBJ2-1, is as follows: DAGVTQSPTHLIKTRGQQVTLRCSPISGHKSVSWYQQVLGQGPQFIFQYYEKEERGRGNFPDRFSARQFPNYSSELNVNALLLGDSALYLCASSLLAGSYNEQFFGPGTRLTVL.

This chain links TRBV5-1 with TRBJ2-1, with TRBD1 identical over 9 bases. This CDR3 spans 16 amino acids. CDR1 is SGHRS and CDR2 is YFSETQ in the germline V gene. The V gene end was trimmed by 4 bases and the J gene end by 5 bases; junction bases not matched to a gene: 10. CDR3 amino acids: CASSDTGGVGNNEQFF. CDR3 nucleotides: TGCGCCAGCAGCGATACAGGGGGCGTTGGAAACAATGAGCAGTTCTTC.

The rearrangement joins TRBV9 to TRBJ2-6; D is unclear. The CDR3 is 12 residues long. V was cut by 7 bases and J by 3 bases, with 5 bases left in between. Germline V gives CDR1 SGDLS, CDR2 YYNGEE. The CDR3 protein is CASAYGANVLTF. The CDR3 bases are TGTGCCAGCGCCTATGGGGCCAACGTCCTGACTTTC. The full variable domain, completed using reference TRBV9 and TRBJ2-6, is DSGVTQTPKHLITATGQRVTLRCSPRSGDLSVYWYQQSLDQGLQFLIQYYNGEERAKGNILERFSAQQFPDLHSELNLSSLELGDSALYFCASAYGANVLTFGAGSRLTVL.

V gene TRBV5-4 combines with J gene TRBJ2-2; perhaps TRBD1 as D (6 bases). The CDR3 length is 14 residues. Germline V CDR1 and CDR2: SGHNT, YYREEE (reference sequence). V was trimmed by 4 bases and J by 3 bases, leaving 10 bases between them. The CDR3 DNA reads as TGTGCCAGCAGCACCGCAGGGGACACCGGGGAGCTGTTTTTT. Amino acid sequence: CASSTAGDTGELFF.

This clone was recorded once. The CDR3 sequence: CASSRENVLTF. The CDR3 DNA reads TGTGCCAGCAGCCGGGAGAACGTCCTGACTTTC. The V call is TRBV3-1 (or the pseudogene TRBV3-2), the J call TRBJ2-6, with D perhaps matching TRBD2 (5 bases). Deletions cut 4 bases from V and 10 bases from J, with 5 bases between. CDR3 size: 11 residues. Per germline, CDR1 LGHDT and CDR2 YNNKEL (reference sequence).

This rearrangement joins TRBV9 to TRBJ2-2, with 7 bases matching TRBD2. Looked up from germline, CDR1 is SGDLS and CDR2 is YYNGEE. Unmatched junction bases numbered 6, after V lost 0 bases and J lost 1 base. This CDR3 is built from 17 residues. The CDR3 loop reads CASSVGSREWNTGELFF. The CDR3, as DNA: TGTGCCAGCAGCGTAGGGTCGCGGGAGTGGAACACCGGGGAGCTGTTTTTT.

In DNA form, the CDR3 reads TGTGCCACCAGCAGACCAATGGCAGGGGGTAGCTCTGGAAACACCATATATTTT. Translating it yields CATSRPMAGGSSGNTIYF. The V gene is TRBV15, the J gene TRBJ1-3, with 7 nucleotides matching TRBD1. The CDR3 is 18 residues long. J lost 0 bases, V lost 2 bases, and 10 bases had no gene match. Germline V gene sequence: CDR1 LNHNV, CDR2 YYDKDF (reference sequence). The full variable domain, with the rest looked up from reference TRBV15 and TRBJ1-3, is DAMVIQNPRYQVTQFGKPVTLSCSQTLNHNVMYWYQQKSSQAPKLLFHYYDKDFNNEADTPDNFQSRRPNTSFCFLDIRSPGLGDTAMYLCATSRPMAGGSSGNTIYFGEGSWLTVV.